This passage covers 7 T cell receptor beta chains from one sample sequenced in a study of blood T cell repertoires in COVID-19. Some clones are missing from TCRdb's copy, which holds only in-frame ones; the method was immunoSEQ multiplex PCR. The sample lists about 260,000 clones, 85% to 90% occurring once. The material sequenced was peripheral blood. The receptors originated from a woman between 35 and 50 years old who had recovered from COVID-19.

This chain uses TRBV19 with TRBJ1-2; D might be TRBD1 (6 bases). V was pared by 5 bases and J by 8 bases, with 24 bases between. The CDR3 spans 16 residues. Germline-derived CDR1 and CDR2 are LNHDA and SQIVND (reference sequence). CDR3 region: CASSPFEAGAPGGYTF. In DNA, the CDR3 is TGTGCCAGTAGTCCCTTTGAGGCGGGGGCGCCGGGGGGCTACACCTTC.

This chain uses TRBV4-3 with TRBJ1-1, with D maybe TRBD1 (6 bases). Trimming left V 0 bases short and J 4 bases short, with 30 bases between. The CDR3 runs to 21 residues. The germline V gene has CDR1 LGHNA and CDR2 YSLEER. CDR3 sequence: CASSQDSRTVGYRVGGTEAFF. In nucleotides, the CDR3 is TGCGCCAGCAGCCAAGATTCTAGGACGGTGGGGTATCGGGTAGGGGGCACTGAAGCTTTCTTT.

This chain connects TRBV19 to TRBJ2-2; tentative D call: TRBD1 (7 bases). Trimming left V 6 bases short and J 5 bases short, with 13 bases between. This CDR3 region has 14 residues. Germline lookup yields CDR1 LNHDA and CDR2 SQIVND (reference sequence). CDR3 sequence (DNA): TGTGCCAGTAGATCGGCAGGGGGGACCGGGGAGCTGTTTTTT. Residues: CASRSAGGTGELFF.

This clone was picked up one time. The chain recombines TRBV5-6 with TRBJ1-4; D is perhaps TRBD1 (5 bases). From germline, CDR1 is SGHDT and CDR2 YYEEEE. The germline V and J ends were trimmed by 1 base and 5 bases, with 15 bases remaining between them. CDR3 length: 16 residues. The CDR3 DNA reads TGTGCCAGCAGCTTGTTTGGGACTTCCAGGAATGAAAAACTGTTTTTT. As protein: CASSLFGTSRNEKLFF.

This chain connects TRBV11-3 to TRBJ2-1, with 7 positions matching TRBD2. The CDR3 covers 14 residues. Germline CDR1 is SGHNT and CDR2 is YENEEA. With V trimmed by 3 bases and J by 5 bases, 4 bases remained unmatched. The chain's CDR3 is CASSFSGGNNEQFF. CDR3 coding DNA: TGTGCCAGCAGCTTTTCGGGGGGAAACAATGAGCAGTTCTTC.

The rearrangement links TRBV2 to TRBJ1-5, with 7 bases that match TRBD1. The V and J ends lost 2 bases and 7 bases, in that order; junction bases with no gene match: 11. The CDR3 is made up of 16 amino acids. Germline loops: CDR1 SNHLY, CDR2 FYNNEI. CDR3 amino acids: CASSESPGGISQPQHF. The CDR3 region has the DNA TGTGCCAGCAGTGAATCGCCAGGGGGAATTAGCCAGCCCCAGCATTTT. The full variable domain, with the rest looked up from reference TRBV2 and TRBJ1-5, is EPEVTQTPSHQVTQMGQEVILRCVPISNHLYFYWYRQILGQKVEFLVSFYNNEISEKSEIFDDQFSVERPDGSNFTLKIRSTKLEDSAMYFCASSESPGGISQPQHFGDGTRLSIL.

V gene TRBV18 combines with J gene TRBJ1-2, with 8 bases matching TRBD1. Germline-derived CDR1 and CDR2 are KGHSH and LQKENI. The CDR3 covers 15 residues. The J segment lost 3 bases and the V segment lost 3 bases, leaving 6 bases of the junction unmatched. The CDR3 DNA sequence: TGTGCCAGCTCACCGGGTACAGGGGGAGACTATGGCTACACCTTC. Amino acid sequence: CASSPGTGGDYGYTF.